These 9 T cell receptor beta chains came from one sample sequenced in a study of shared T cell receptors in the human thymus. TCRdb keeps only in-frame clones here, not all; method: immunoSEQ multiplex PCR. The repertoire holds just under 550,000 clones, with around three quarters as singletons. The same data also went into a second study, on human thymus T cells.

Sequenced material: thymocytes. Receptors were obtained from a boy in the first two years of life with a congenital heart defect.

The chain links TRBV28 to TRBJ2-1, with 7 bases lining up with TRBD2. CDR1 and CDR2 (germline): MDHEN, SYDVKM. J gave up 4 bases and V 7 bases, and 7 bases lay outside the gene matches. This CDR3 spans 14 amino acids. Written as DNA, the CDR3 is TGTGCCAGCACCGGGGGGACTGCTTACAATGAGCAGTTCTTC. It translates to CASTGGTAYNEQFF.

This clone was detected only a few times. This chain uses TRBV6-1 with TRBJ1-3; no definite D call. CDR1 is MNHNS and CDR2 is SASEGT in the germline V gene. V was trimmed by 5 bases and J by 0 bases, leaving 11 bases between them. The CDR3 length is 15 residues. The CDR3 loop reads CASSSDGSSGNTIYF. CDR3 DNA sequence: TGTGCCAGCAGTAGCGACGGTTCCTCTGGAAACACCATATATTTT.

The chain couples TRBV5-4 to TRBJ2-2, with D possibly matching TRBD1 (5 bases). Germline values: CDR1 SGHNT, CDR2 YYREEE (reference sequence). The CDR3 is 14 amino acids. Trimming removed 4 bases at V and 1 base at J, with 8 bases between. DNA for the CDR3: TGTGCCAGCAGCCAGGACAAGAACACCGGGGAGCTGTTTTTT. Its translation is CASSQDKNTGELFF.

The rearrangement uses TRBV4-2 and TRBJ1-1; D is perhaps TRBD1 (5 bases). Germline CDR1 is LGHNA and CDR2 is YNFKEQ. This CDR3 contains 19 residues. Between the trimmed V and J ends, which lost 0 bases and 4 bases, there was a span of 24 bases. CDR3 in DNA: TGTGCCAGCAGCCAAGATAGATGTGTGTCTGAGGCGGGGGTCACTGAAGCTTTCTTT. Protein: CASSQDRCVSEAGVTEAFF.

The chain is built from TRBV14 and TRBJ2-7; TRBD1 matches at 7 bases. This CDR3 has 16 amino acids. With 3 bases clipped from V and 2 bases from J, the junction kept 10 bases outside the gene matches. In germline, CDR1 is SGHDN, CDR2 FVKESK. CDR3 region: CASSHPSPGGPYEQYF. As DNA, the CDR3 is TGTGCCAGCAGCCACCCCTCCCCAGGGGGTCCCTACGAGCAGTACTTC.

The J gene is TRBJ2-5, the V gene TRBV6-5, with 9 bases matching TRBD1. The DNA end is more similar to TRBJ2-7, so the J call may be wrong. Germline lookup yields CDR1 MNHEY and CDR2 SVGAGI. This CDR3 spans 16 amino acids. CDR3: CASSYRRDREAYEQYF. As DNA, the CDR3 is TGTGCCAGCAGTTACCGCCGGGACAGGGAAGCCTACGAGCAGTACTTC.

A remark on this clone: This same CDR3 is encoded by further DNA sequences in the sample. The V and J genes are TRBV27 and TRBJ2-2; D not certain. The CDR3 sequence is 12 residues long. The germline CDR1 and CDR2 sequences are MNHEY and SMNVEV (reference sequence). V was clipped by 2 bases and J by 5 bases, with 3 bases between them. The DNA for the CDR3 is TGTGCCAGCAGTTTACCGACCGGGGAGCTGTTTTTT. Protein: CASSLPTGELFF.

The chain couples TRBV12-2 to TRBJ2-7; the D call in the table, TRBD1, was not verified against the DNA. TRBV12-2 is a known pseudogene. The CDR3 has 14 residues. CDR3 loop: CASRPYYRVHEQYF. DNA for the CDR3: TGTGCAAGTCGCCCCTATTACAGGGTTCACGAGCAGTACTTC.

The chain has TRBV28 and TRBJ2-1; unclear D gene. This CDR3 spans 15 amino acids. The V gene lost 8 bases and the J gene lost 0 bases, with 14 bases spanning the gap. The germline V gene encodes CDR1 MDHEN and CDR2 SYDVKM. CDR3 nucleotide sequence: TGTGCCAGCGTTCGCAGGCCCTCCTCCTACAATGAGCAGTTCTTC. Its translation is CASVRRPSSYNEQFF.